A single sample gave rise to the 26 T cell receptor beta chains below, sequenced in a study. Each CDR3 protein gets one entry after TCRdb re-called the RT-PCR reads with MiXCR. Of about 680,000 distinct CDR3 sequences detected, approximately 15% appear once; the ten largest clones hold about 3.9%. Sequenced input: memory CD4+ T cells from blood. The receptors here all came from a female donor in good health, serving as a healthy control.

This clonotype was counted a few times. The J gene is TRBJ2-7, the V gene TRBV18; D assignment may be TRBD1 or TRBD2 (5 bases each). V shed 3 bases and J shed 4 bases, with 10 bases lying between them. The CDR3 is 13 residues long. Germline V gene sequence: CDR1 KGHSH, CDR2 LQKENI. CDR3 amino acids: CASSPMRGYEQYF. CDR3 coding DNA: TGTGCCAGCTCACCCATGAGGGGTTACGAGCAGTACTTC.

The rearrangement uses TRBV6-2 or TRBV6-3 and TRBJ2-1; 7 positions match TRBD2. Germline lookup yields CDR1 MNHEY and CDR2 SVGEGT. V shed 11 bases and J 2 bases; nucleotides not matched to a gene: 0. The CDR3 has 11 amino acids. CDR3 sequence reads: CAGGAYNEQFF. As DNA, the CDR3 is TGTGCCGGGGGGGCCTACAATGAGCAGTTCTTC.

The chain combines TRBV9 with TRBJ2-5; TRBD2 is a possible D gene (5 bases). V shed 3 bases and J shed 0 bases, with 12 bases lying between them. This CDR3 has 15 residues. Germline V CDR1 and CDR2: SGDLS, YYNGEE. CDR3 sequence (DNA): TGTGCCAGCAGCGCGCGAGGGATAGACCAAGAGACCCAGTACTTC. Protein sequence: CASSARGIDQETQYF.

This clonotype was picked up many times. The rearrangement joins TRBV7-2 to TRBJ2-3, with TRBD2 identical over 10 bases. Per the germline V gene, CDR1 is SGHTA and CDR2 is FQGNSA. The CDR3 length is 14 residues. Losses at the gene ends were 2 bases for V and 10 bases for J; bases not matched to a gene: 6. CDR3 sequence: CASSLLISGGPQYF. CDR3 DNA: TGTGCCAGCAGCTTACTCATTAGCGGGGGGCCGCAGTATTTT. The full variable domain, in which reference TRBV7-2 and TRBJ2-3 provide the parts outside the CDR3, is GAGVSQSPSNKVTEKGKDVELRCDPISGHTALYWYRQSLGQGLEFLIYFQGNSAPDKSGLPSDRFSAERTGGSVSTLTIQRTQQEDSAVYLCASSLLISGGPQYFGPGTRLTVL.

This clonotype showed up many times. The V and J genes are TRBV7-2 and TRBJ1-2; D remains unclear. The CDR3 runs to 14 residues. Per germline, CDR1 SGHTA and CDR2 FQGNSA. V lost 5 bases and J lost 3, with 13 bases in between. The CDR3 protein is CASSLSREDYGYTF. For the CDR3, the DNA is TGTGCCAGCAGCCTCTCCCGGGAGGACTATGGCTACACCTTC.

The sample holds a few counts of this clonotype. The chain joins TRBV6-1 to TRBJ2-4; the D call may be TRBD1 or TRBD2 (5 bases each). Germline V gives CDR1 MNHNS, CDR2 SASEGT. V shed 8 bases and J shed 0 bases, with 17 bases lying between them. This CDR3 is 16 amino acids long. The CDR3 region is CASGGTQELAKNIQYF. DNA for the CDR3: TGTGCCAGCGGGGGAACGCAGGAACTAGCCAAAAACATTCAGTACTTC.

This clonotype was counted between two and nine times. The V and J genes are TRBV10-2 and TRBJ1-4, with D hard to call. This CDR3 comprises 13 residues. The V end lost 6 bases, the J end lost 5 bases, and 10 bases lay between the germline ends. Germline CDR1 reads WSHSY; CDR2 reads SAAADI. The CDR3 reads CASRQTVNEKLFF. The CDR3 DNA is TGCGCCAGCAGACAGACCGTCAATGAAAAACTGTTTTTT.

The table lists this clonotype with a few counts. The chain links TRBV12-3 or TRBV12-4 to TRBJ1-1; a weak D match, TRBD1 (5 bases). The V gene lost 7 bases and the J gene lost 1 base, with 16 bases spanning the gap. This CDR3 comprises 15 residues. The CDR3 nucleotides are TGTGCCAGCACCCCTCTGACAGTCTCGAACACTGAAGCTTTCTTT. This codes for CASTPLTVSNTEAFF.

This clonotype appeared a single time. This chain links TRBV20-1 with TRBJ2-1; TRBD1 is a possible D gene (6 bases). Germline V gives CDR1 DFQATT, CDR2 SNEGSKA (reference sequence). This CDR3 is built from 17 residues. Deletions cut 4 bases from V and 0 bases from J, with 19 bases between. CDR3: CSAKLVGTYHSYNEQFF. The CDR3, as DNA: TGCAGTGCTAAGCTAGTAGGGACATACCACTCCTACAATGAGCAGTTCTTC.

This clonotype turned up a few times. The V call is TRBV5-1, the J call TRBJ1-1, with D unclear. CDR1 is SGHRS, CDR2 YFSETQ, per germline. Deletions cut 0 bases from V and 8 bases from J, with 11 bases between. The CDR3 sequence is 13 residues long. The CDR3 spells CASSLALGKEAFF. The CDR3 DNA sequence: TGCGCCAGCAGCTTGGCACTAGGAAAGGAAGCTTTCTTT.

This clonotype was seen many times. J is TRBJ2-2 and V is TRBV20-1; 9 positions agree with TRBD1. The germline V gene encodes CDR1 DFQATT and CDR2 SNEGSKA (reference sequence). V lost 3 bases and J lost 4; bases outside the gene matches: 3. The CDR3 consists of 14 residues. CDR3: CSARDRGSTGELFF. The CDR3, as DNA: TGCAGTGCTAGGGACAGGGGATCCACCGGGGAGCTGTTTTTT.

The gene calls are TRBV12-3 or TRBV12-4 and TRBJ1-6; D perhaps matches TRBD1 (6 bases). V was shortened by 7 bases and J by 7 bases, with 8 bases between the two germline ends. This CDR3 has 12 amino acids. The CDR3 spells CASTGANSPLHF. Here the CDR3 DNA reads TGTGCCAGCACAGGGGCGAATTCACCCCTCCACTTT.

Many counts were recorded for this clonotype. The chain is built from TRBV7-2 and TRBJ1-2; D is perhaps TRBD1 (5 bases). With 4 bases removed from V and 8 bases from J, the gap between germline ends came to 11 bases. The germline CDR1 and CDR2 sequences are SGHTA and FQGNSA. The CDR3 runs 12 residues. Here the CDR3 DNA reads TGTGCCAGCAGCTCCCAGGGAGGCGGCTACACCTTC. It translates to CASSSQGGGYTF.

The chain recombines TRBV4-2 with TRBJ2-1; D possibly corresponds to TRBD2 (5 bases). CDR1 LGHNA and CDR2 YNFKEQ come from the germline V gene. V lost 3 bases and J lost 10, with 16 bases in between. The CDR3 extends over 14 amino acids. In DNA form, the CDR3 reads TGTGCCAGCAGCCACGGACTGGGCGCGGCCGAGCAGTTCTTC. This translates into CASSHGLGAAEQFF.

A few counts support this clonotype. The chain recombines TRBV20-1 with TRBJ2-5; D ambiguous. The CDR3 is 13 amino acids. V was trimmed by 8 bases and J by 2 bases, leaving 15 bases between them. Germline-derived CDR1 and CDR2 are DFQATT and SNEGSKA (reference sequence). CDR3 sequence (DNA): TGCAGTCCCTTTAATTCAGGACAAGAGACCCAGTACTTC. Encoded protein: CSPFNSGQETQYF.

This clonotype was seen many times. V is TRBV5-1 and J is TRBJ2-2; D is unresolved. Trimming cost V 4 bases and J 1 base, with 11 bases left between them. Germline-derived CDR1 and CDR2 are SGHRS and YFSETQ. The CDR3 is 15 amino acids. CDR3 nucleotide sequence: TGCGCCAGCAGCACCAGGACCCTGAACACCGGGGAGCTGTTTTTT. Translation: CASSTRTLNTGELFF.

This clonotype showed up just a few times. The rearrangement uses TRBV28 and TRBJ1-4, with 8 positions matching TRBD1. The CDR3 has 15 amino acids. Germline CDR1 and CDR2: MDHEN and SYDVKM. V lost 8 bases and J lost 7; bases outside the gene matches: 12. Here the CDR3 DNA reads TGTGCCAGCCTTTCAGGGGGCGCGGGTAGTGAAAAACTGTTTTTT. Translation: CASLSGGAGSEKLFF.

This clonotype was detected once. The rearrangement joins TRBV14 to TRBJ1-1, with no clear D. Trimming removed 1 base from V and 8 bases from J, with 2 bases in between. Germline CDR1 reads SGHDN; CDR2 reads FVKESK. CDR3 length: 10 amino acids. CDR3: CASSQVEAFF. Here the CDR3 DNA reads TGTGCCAGCAGCCAAGTAGAAGCTTTCTTT. The full variable domain, completed using reference TRBV14 and TRBJ1-1, is EAGVTQFPSHSVIEKGQTVTLRCDPISGHDNLYWYRRVMGKEIKFLLHFVKESKQDESGMPNNRFLAERTGGTYSTLKVQPAELEDSGVYFCASSQVEAFFGQGTRLTVV.

This clonotype was recorded many times. The chain recombines TRBV20-1 with TRBJ2-3; 7 positions match TRBD1. Trimming took 1 base from V and 3 from J; bases not matched to a gene: 7. Germline CDR1 reads DFQATT; CDR2 reads SNEGSKA (reference sequence). CDR3 length: 15 residues. CDR3 in DNA: TGCAGTGCTAGAGTCCCGGACAGGCAGACAGATACGCAGTATTTT. Protein sequence: CSARVPDRQTDTQYF.

This clonotype has a handful of counts. This sequence joins TRBV4-1 and TRBJ2-1; 7 bases are shared with TRBD2. CDR3 length: 20 residues. The V segment lost 0 bases and the J segment 0 bases; nucleotides outside the gene matches: 14. CDR1 is MGHRA and CDR2 is YSYEKL in the germline V gene. This CDR3 is CASSQEKGPSGSSSYNEQFF. CDR3 in DNA: TGCGCCAGCAGCCAAGAAAAGGGCCCTAGCGGCTCGAGCTCCTACAATGAGCAGTTCTTC.

Ten or more counts support this clonotype. V gene TRBV6-1 combines with J gene TRBJ2-3; maybe TRBD1 (6 bases). CDR3 length equals 14 residues. Germline V gives CDR1 MNHNS, CDR2 SASEGT. The ends were cut back, 9 bases at V and 2 bases at J, with 15 bases in the middle. In DNA, the CDR3 is TGTGCCAGTACGAGGACAGTACTCACAGATACGCAGTATTTT. This codes for CASTRTVLTDTQYF.

The chain couples TRBV5-1 to TRBJ2-6; 9 nucleotides agree with TRBD1. The CDR3 sequence is 18 residues long. CDR1 and CDR2 (germline): SGHRS, YFSETQ. Trimming cost V 1 base and J 0 bases; bases outside gene matches: 5. The CDR3 sequence: CASSLIDRGASGANVLTF. As DNA, the CDR3 is TGCGCCAGCAGCTTGATTGACAGGGGGGCCTCTGGGGCCAACGTCCTGACTTTC.

This chain uses TRBV20-1 with TRBJ2-7; TRBD1 matches 8 bases. Trimming took 6 bases from V and 3 from J; bases not matched to a gene: 13. CDR3 length equals 15 residues. Germline V CDR1 and CDR2: DFQATT, SNEGSKA (reference sequence). CDR3 in DNA: TGCAGTGCCCAAAAGACAGGGGTCCGAAACTACGAGCAGTACTTC. It specifies CSAQKTGVRNYEQYF.

This clonotype was seen many times. The V call is TRBV15, the J call TRBJ1-4; D gene unclear. V was trimmed by 8 bases and J by 11 bases, leaving 15 bases between them. CDR3 length: 12 residues. Per the germline V gene, CDR1 is LNHNV and CDR2 is YYDKDF (reference sequence). The CDR3 sequence is CATQTEAGKLFF. CDR3 DNA: TGTGCCACCCAAACCGAGGCTGGCAAACTGTTTTTT.

This clonotype was detected ten times or more. This chain uses TRBV9 with TRBJ2-3, with no clear D. The CDR3 totals 14 residues. In germline, CDR1 is SGDLS, CDR2 YYNGEE. V was cut by 4 bases and J by 3 bases, with 12 bases left in between. CDR3 sequence (DNA): TGTGCCAGCAGCCCTCGGAAGGGTACAGATACGCAGTATTTT. It codes for CASSPRKGTDTQYF.

This chain uses TRBV20-1 with TRBJ1-1; D is undetermined. With 1 base removed from V and 4 bases from J, the gap between germline ends came to 13 bases. The CDR3 totals 14 residues. CDR1 is DFQATT, CDR2 SNEGSKA, per germline (reference sequence). The CDR3 region has the DNA TGCAGTGCTAGAGTAGGGTTGTGGGGCACTGAAGCTTTCTTT. Protein: CSARVGLWGTEAFF.